Presented here are 5 T cell receptor beta chains from one specimen sequenced in a study of blood T cell repertoires in COVID-19. The repertoire was sequenced with immunoSEQ multiplex PCR; TCRdb's copy has only in-frame clones and lacks some. The sample has about 110,000 clones, approximately 90% seen once; the top ten hold about 3%. Sample: peripheral blood. These receptors came from a woman aged 45-65 years with acute or convalescent COVID-19.

The rearrangement uses TRBV24-1 and TRBJ2-3, with 10 bases identical to TRBD2. The CDR3 extends over 16 amino acids. Germline V gene lookup returns CDR1 KGHDR and CDR2 SFDVKD. V was pared by 4 bases and J by 0 bases, with 3 bases of the junction left unmatched. The CDR3 region is CATSDQGLASTDTQYF. The CDR3 nucleotides are TGTGCCACCAGTGACCAGGGACTAGCGAGCACAGATACGCAGTATTTT.

The CDR3 bases are TGTGCCAGCAGCTTAGCTGGCAACCAAGAGACCCAGTACTTC. It encodes CASSLAGNQETQYF. The rearrangement joins TRBV7-2 to TRBJ2-5; D is ambiguous. Germline lookup yields CDR1 SGHTA and CDR2 FQGNSA. V was pared by 0 bases and J by 0 bases, with 5 bases between. This CDR3 is 14 amino acids long.

The V and J genes are TRBV10-3 and TRBJ2-3, with D maybe TRBD1 (5 bases). This CDR3 region has 12 residues. Germline V CDR1 and CDR2: ENHRY, SYGVKD. Deletions cut 7 bases from V and 2 bases from J, with 7 bases between. CDR3 coding DNA: TGTGCCATCAAGACAGCCACAGATACGCAGTATTTT. This gives the protein CAIKTATDTQYF.

The chain is built from TRBV18 and TRBJ2-7; 10 bases map to TRBD1. The CDR3 runs 14 residues. With V trimmed by 5 bases and J by 2 bases, 3 bases remained unmatched. From germline, CDR1 is KGHSH and CDR2 LQKENI. The CDR3 coding sequence is TGTGCCAGCTCAACCGGGACAGGGGCCTACGAGCAGTACTTC. It encodes CASSTGTGAYEQYF.

This chain joins TRBV19 and TRBJ2-1; 8 nucleotides match TRBD1. The germline V gene has CDR1 LNHDA and CDR2 SQIVND (reference sequence). The CDR3 totals 15 residues. Germline trimming cut 3 bases from V and 4 bases from J; bases unmatched to any gene: 5. This CDR3 reads CASSMDRANYNEQFF. The CDR3, as DNA: TGTGCCAGTAGTATGGACAGGGCGAATTACAATGAGCAGTTCTTC.